The rows below give T cell receptor beta chains drawn from one sample of a study of cytomegalovirus exposure and HLA in healthy donors. Method: immunoSEQ multiplex PCR; TCRdb's copy keeps in-frame clones and lacks some. The table includes some 180,000 clones, around 80% detected once. Material for sequencing was PBMCs. The receptor source for this set is a woman aged 25 to 39 in good health and CMV-seropositive. CDR3s include the opening cysteine and the closing phenylalanine or tryptophan. D genes are given only for firm matches. Not all rows give a size; the values are once, few, many and, for expanded clones, a class.

.	TRBD1	TRBV28	TRBJ2-5	TGTGCCAGCAGGGAGACAGGGTCGAGGACCCAGTACTTC	CASRETGSRTQYF
.	.	TRBV11-3	TRBJ2-3	TGTGCCAGCAGCTTAGGGACAACGACAGATACGCAGTATTTT	CASSLGTTTDTQYF
.	TRBD1	TRBV2	TRBJ1-4	TGTGCCACTACCAAGGACAGGACGCCTCTAAATGAAAAACTGTTTTTT	CATTKDRTPLNEKLFF
few	TRBD1	TRBV6-5	TRBJ1-2	TGTGCCAGCAGTGGACAGGGGGCACGTGGCTACACCTTC	CASSGQGARGYTF
.	TRBD2	TRBV6-5	TRBJ2-2	TGTGCCAGCACCTACTTTAGCGGGAAAGCCGGGGAGCTGTTTTTT	CASTYFSGKAGELFF
.	TRBD2	TRBV7-2	TRBJ2-5	TGTGCCAGCAGCTTAGAGCGGGGCGGTTTCCAAGAGACCCAGTACTTC	CASSLERGGFQETQYF
.	TRBD1	TRBV5-6	TRBJ2-2	TGTGCCAGCAGCTTGTACTCTGGGACAGGGGGTAAGGCCGGGGAGCTGTTTTTT	CASSLYSGTGGKAGELFF
once	.	TRBV6-5	TRBJ1-4	TGTGCCAGCAGCCAGGGGCCGAATAATGAAAAACTGTTTTTT	CASSQGPNNEKLFF
once	TRBD2	TRBV4-3	TRBJ2-7	TGCGCCAGCAGCCAAGATAGGGGGAGCGGGGGGGCCTACGAGCAGTACTTC	CASSQDRGSGGAYEQYF
.	TRBD1	TRBV28	TRBJ2-1	TGTGCCAGCAGTTCTGGACAGGGAGCTTCGGATGAGCAGTTCTTC	CASSSGQGASDEQFF
.	.	TRBV19	TRBJ2-7	TGTGCCAGTAGTATAAAGACTCGCTACGAGCAGTACTTC	CASSIKTRYEQYF
.	TRBD1	TRBV6-1	TRBJ2-1	TGTGCCAGCATGCGACAGGGCTACAATGAGCAGTTCTTC	CASMRQGYNEQFF
.	TRBD2	TRBV9	TRBJ2-1	TGTGCCTCGGGGGGGAATGAGCAGTTCTTC	CASGGNEQFF
.	.	TRBV11-3	TRBJ1-2	TGTGCCAGCAGCTCCACGGCGGGGACCTATGGCTACACCTTC	CASSSTAGTYGYTF
.	TRBD1	TRBV5-6	TRBJ1-3	TGTGCCAGCAGTGACAGGGGCCGAAACACCATATATTTT	CASSDRGRNTIYF
.	TRBD1	TRBV7-2	TRBJ1-1	TGTGCCAGCAGCTTAAGGAGGACAGGGAACACTGAAGCTTTCTTT	CASSLRRTGNTEAFF
.	TRBD1	TRBV18	TRBJ2-7	TGTGCCAGCTCACCACCCGGGACAGGGGGCACCTACGAGCAGTACTTC	CASSPPGTGGTYEQYF
.	.	TRBV19	TRBJ2-1	TGTGCCAGTAGTATAGGCGACAGCTACAATGAGCAGTTCTTC	CASSIGDSYNEQFF
few	.	TRBV29-1	TRBJ1-2	TGCAGCGTTGGGCGGAACTATGGCTACACCTTC	CSVGRNYGYTF
once	TRBD1	TRBV28	TRBJ2-7	TGTGCCAGCAGTTTGCGTCTGTTCGGGACAGGGGGCTACGAGCAGTACTTC	CASSLRLFGTGGYEQYF
.	.	TRBV9	TRBJ2-1	TGTGCCAGCAGCGTAGAGGGACGGCAGGGGCGAGAGGATGAGCAGTTCTTC	CASSVEGRQGREDEQFF
.	TRBD1	TRBV4-1	TRBJ2-7	TGCGCCAGCAGCCAGACAGGGGCTGCCTACGAGCAGTACTTC	CASSQTGAAYEQYF
.	.	TRBV10-1	TRBJ2-3	TGCGCCAGCAGTGAGTCGGCTCATACGCAGTATTTT	CASSESAHTQYF
.	TRBD1	TRBV2	TRBJ1-6	TGTGCCAGCAGTGAAGCCGGACAGGGGGCTTCACCCCTCCACTTT	CASSEAGQGASPLHF
once	TRBD1	TRBV10-3	TRBJ2-7	TGTGCCATCGCCAACTCAGGGGGCGAGCAGTACTTC	CAIANSGGEQYF
.	TRBD1	TRBV20-1	TRBJ2-5	TGCAGTGGGGGACAGCAAGAGACCCAGTACTTC	CSGGQQETQYF
.	TRBD1	TRBV6-6	TRBJ2-7	TGTGCCAGCACCCGACAGGGGTCCCTGTCCTACGAGCAGTACTTC	CASTRQGSLSYEQYF
.	TRBD1	TRBV10-3	TRBJ2-7	TGTGCCATCAGCCCATATAACATGGGACAGAGGAGCTCCTACGAGCAGTACTTC	CAISPYNMGQRSSYEQYF
.	TRBD2	TRBV5-4	TRBJ2-3	TGTGCCAGCAGCCAAGGGACTAGCAGCAGCACAGATACGCAGTATTTT	CASSQGTSSSTDTQYF
.	.	TRBV11-2	TRBJ1-3	TGTGCCAGCAGCTTAGCAAGGTCTGTGAGGAGGGGAAACACCATATATTTT	CASSLARSVRRGNTIYF
.	.	TRBV28	TRBJ2-6	TGTGCCAGCAGTTTAACTCCAGGGTCTGGGGCCAACGGCCTGACTTTC	CASSLTPGSGANGLTF
once	.	TRBV19	TRBJ1-1	TGTGCCAGTAGTTCATGGGGGGGCGCGACGAACACTGAAGCTTTCTTT	CASSSWGGATNTEAFF
.	TRBD1	TRBV14	TRBJ2-7	TGTGCCAGCAGCACCCGCGGACAGGGGCTAAACTCCTACGAGCAGTACTTC	CASSTRGQGLNSYEQYF
.	TRBD2	TRBV27	TRBJ2-3	TGTGCCAGCAGTTTACTCGGACTAGCCTTGGATACGCAGTATTTT	CASSLLGLALDTQYF
few	.	TRBV30	TRBJ1-5	TGTGCCTGGAGTGTACAGGGCAATCAGCCCCAGCATTTT	CAWSVQGNQPQHF
.	.	TRBV10-2	TRBJ2-1	TGCGCCAGCAGTGAGACGGGGGGCTTCAGGAATGAGCAGTTCTTC	CASSETGGFRNEQFF
.	TRBD2	TRBV7-2	TRBJ2-3	TGTGCCAGCAGCTTACGGGGGGGCCAAAGTTTGACAGATACGCAGTATTTT	CASSLRGGQSLTDTQYF